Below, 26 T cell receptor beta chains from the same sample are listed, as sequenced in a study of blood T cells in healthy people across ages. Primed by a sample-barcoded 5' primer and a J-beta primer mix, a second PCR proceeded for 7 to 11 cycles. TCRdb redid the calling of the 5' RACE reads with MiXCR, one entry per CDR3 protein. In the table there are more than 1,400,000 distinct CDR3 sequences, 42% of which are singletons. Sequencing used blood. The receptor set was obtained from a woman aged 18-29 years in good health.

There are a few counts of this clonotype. CDR3 sequence: CASSLGGWGSNEQFF. CDR3 DNA: TGTGCCAGCAGTTTGGGAGGCTGGGGGAGTAATGAGCAGTTCTTC. The chain is built from TRBV27 and TRBJ2-1; maybe TRBD2 (6 bases). V gave up 3 bases and J gave up 7 bases, with 16 bases separating them. Germline loops: CDR1 MNHEY, CDR2 SMNVEV (reference sequence). The CDR3 extends over 15 amino acids.

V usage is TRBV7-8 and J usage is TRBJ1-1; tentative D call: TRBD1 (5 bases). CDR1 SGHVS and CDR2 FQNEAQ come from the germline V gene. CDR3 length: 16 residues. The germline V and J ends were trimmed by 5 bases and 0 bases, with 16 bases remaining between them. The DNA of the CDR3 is TGTGCCAGCAGCCACCCGGGACGGAAAATGAACACTGAAGCTTTCTTT. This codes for CASSHPGRKMNTEAFF.

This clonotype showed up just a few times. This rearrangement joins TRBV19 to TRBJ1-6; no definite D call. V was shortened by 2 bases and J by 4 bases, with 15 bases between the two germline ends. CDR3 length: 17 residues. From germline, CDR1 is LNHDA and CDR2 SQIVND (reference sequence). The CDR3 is CASSISNLEPYNSPLHF. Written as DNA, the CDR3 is TGTGCCAGTAGTATATCGAACTTGGAGCCTTATAATTCACCCCTCCACTTT.

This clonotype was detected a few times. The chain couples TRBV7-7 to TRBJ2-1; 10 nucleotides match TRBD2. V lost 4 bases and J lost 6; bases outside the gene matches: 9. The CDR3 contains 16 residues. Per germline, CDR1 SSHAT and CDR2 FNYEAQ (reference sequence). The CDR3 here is CASSSRAGGPSNEQFF. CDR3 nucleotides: TGTGCCAGCAGCTCCAGAGCGGGAGGGCCATCCAATGAGCAGTTCTTC.

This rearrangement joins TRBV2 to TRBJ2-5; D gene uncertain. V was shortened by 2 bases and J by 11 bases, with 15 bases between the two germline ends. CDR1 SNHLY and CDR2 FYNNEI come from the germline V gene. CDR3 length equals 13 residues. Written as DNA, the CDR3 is TGTGCCAGCAGTGAATGGAGACACAATGAGCAGTACTTC. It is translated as CASSEWRHNEQYF.

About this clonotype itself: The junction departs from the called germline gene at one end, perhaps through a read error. DNA of the CDR3: TGTGCCAGCAGCCCCGGGCCTCCGGACGAGCGGTACTTC. This sequence encodes CASSPGPPDERYF. The chain uses TRBV7-9 and TRBJ2-7, with no clear D. CDR3 length equals 13 residues. Germline values: CDR1 SEHNR, CDR2 FQNEAQ (reference sequence).

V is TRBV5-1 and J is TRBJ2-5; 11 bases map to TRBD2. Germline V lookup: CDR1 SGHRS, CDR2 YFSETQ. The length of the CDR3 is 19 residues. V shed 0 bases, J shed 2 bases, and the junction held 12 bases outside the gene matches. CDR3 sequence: CASSLGSGTSGAHQETQYF. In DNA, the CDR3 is TGCGCCAGCAGCTTGGGATCCGGGACTAGCGGAGCCCATCAAGAGACCCAGTACTTC.

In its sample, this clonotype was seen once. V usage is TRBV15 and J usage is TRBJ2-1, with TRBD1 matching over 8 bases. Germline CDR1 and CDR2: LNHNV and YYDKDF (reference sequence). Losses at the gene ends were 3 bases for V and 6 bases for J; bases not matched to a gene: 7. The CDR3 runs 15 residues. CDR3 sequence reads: CATSRAGQGVNEQFF. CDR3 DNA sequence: TGTGCCACCAGCAGGGCTGGACAGGGCGTCAATGAGCAGTTCTTC.

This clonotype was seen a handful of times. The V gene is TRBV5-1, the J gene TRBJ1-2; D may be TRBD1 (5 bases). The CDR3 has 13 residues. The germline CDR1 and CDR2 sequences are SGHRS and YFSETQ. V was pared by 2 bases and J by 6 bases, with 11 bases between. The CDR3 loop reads CASSFFRGDGYTF. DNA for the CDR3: TGCGCCAGCAGCTTCTTTAGAGGGGATGGCTACACCTTC. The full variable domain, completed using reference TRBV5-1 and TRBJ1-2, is KAGVTQTPRYLIKTRGQQVTLSCSPISGHRSVSWYQQTPGQGLQFLFEYFSETQRNKGNFPGRFSGRQFSNSRSEMNVSTLELGDSALYLCASSFFRGDGYTFGSGTRLTVV.

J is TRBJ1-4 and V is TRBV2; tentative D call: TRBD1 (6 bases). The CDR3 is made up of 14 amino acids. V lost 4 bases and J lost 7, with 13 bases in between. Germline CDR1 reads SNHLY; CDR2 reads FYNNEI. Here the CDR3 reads CASSVSGDTEKLFF. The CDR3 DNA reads TGTGCCAGCAGTGTCTCAGGGGATACTGAAAAACTGTTTTTT.

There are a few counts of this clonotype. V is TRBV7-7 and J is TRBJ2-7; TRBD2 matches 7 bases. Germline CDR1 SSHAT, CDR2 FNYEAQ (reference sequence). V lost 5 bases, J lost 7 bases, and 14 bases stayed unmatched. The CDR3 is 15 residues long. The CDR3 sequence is CASSPLAVPTEEQYF. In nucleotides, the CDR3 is TGTGCCAGCAGCCCCCTAGCGGTTCCCACGGAAGAGCAGTACTTC.

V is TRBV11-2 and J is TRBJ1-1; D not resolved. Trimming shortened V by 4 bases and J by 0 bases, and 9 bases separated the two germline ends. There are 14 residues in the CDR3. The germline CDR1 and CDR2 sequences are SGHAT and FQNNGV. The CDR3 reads CASSSLGVNTEAFF. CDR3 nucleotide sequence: TGTGCCAGCAGCTCCCTCGGGGTGAACACTGAAGCTTTCTTT.

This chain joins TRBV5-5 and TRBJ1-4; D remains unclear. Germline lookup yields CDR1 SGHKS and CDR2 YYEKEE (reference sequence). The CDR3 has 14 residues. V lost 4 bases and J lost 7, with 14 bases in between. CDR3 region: CASSGGSFGEKLFF. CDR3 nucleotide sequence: TGTGCCAGCAGCGGCGGGTCTTTTGGTGAAAAACTGTTTTTT.

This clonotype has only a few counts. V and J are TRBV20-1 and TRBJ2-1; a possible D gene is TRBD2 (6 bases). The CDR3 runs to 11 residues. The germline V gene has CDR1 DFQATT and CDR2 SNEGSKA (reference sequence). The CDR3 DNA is TGCAATATCATTGTGGGAGGCCAGCAGTTCTTC. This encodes CNIIVGGQQFF.

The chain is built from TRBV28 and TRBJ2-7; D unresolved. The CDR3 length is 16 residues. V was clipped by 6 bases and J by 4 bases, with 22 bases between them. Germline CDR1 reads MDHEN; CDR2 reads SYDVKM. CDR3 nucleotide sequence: TGTGCCAGCAGCCCGAAAGGGCCCCCCTTTATTTACGAGCAGTACTTC. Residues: CASSPKGPPFIYEQYF.

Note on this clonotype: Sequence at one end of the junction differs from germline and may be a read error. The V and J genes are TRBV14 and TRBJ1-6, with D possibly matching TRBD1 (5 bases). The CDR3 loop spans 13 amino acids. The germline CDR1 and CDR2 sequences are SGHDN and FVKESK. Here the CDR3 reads CASSQEGDSPLHF. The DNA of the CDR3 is TGTGCCAGCAGCCAAGAGGGGGATTCGCCCCTCCACTTT.

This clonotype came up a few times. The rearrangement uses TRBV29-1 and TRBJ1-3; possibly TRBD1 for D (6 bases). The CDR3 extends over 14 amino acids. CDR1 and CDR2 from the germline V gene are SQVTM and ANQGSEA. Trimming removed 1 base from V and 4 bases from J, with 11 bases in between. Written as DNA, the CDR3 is TGCAGCGTTGAAGGCGGGGGGCAAGGAAACACCATATATTTT. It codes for CSVEGGGQGNTIYF.

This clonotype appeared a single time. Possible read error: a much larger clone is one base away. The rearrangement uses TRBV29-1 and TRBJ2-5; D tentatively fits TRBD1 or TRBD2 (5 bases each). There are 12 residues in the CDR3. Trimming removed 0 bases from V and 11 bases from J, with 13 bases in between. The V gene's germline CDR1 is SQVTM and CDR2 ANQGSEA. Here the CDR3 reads CSVEDEGNEQYF. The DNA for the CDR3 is TGCAGCGTTGAAGATGAGGGGAATGAGCAGTACTTC.

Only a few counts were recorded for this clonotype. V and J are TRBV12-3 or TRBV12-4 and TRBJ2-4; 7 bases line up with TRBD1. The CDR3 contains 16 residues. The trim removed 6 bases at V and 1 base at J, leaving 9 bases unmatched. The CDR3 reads CASSLGGLAAKNIQYF. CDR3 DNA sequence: TGTGCCAGCAGCCTAGGGGGCTTAGCCGCCAAAAACATTCAGTACTTC.

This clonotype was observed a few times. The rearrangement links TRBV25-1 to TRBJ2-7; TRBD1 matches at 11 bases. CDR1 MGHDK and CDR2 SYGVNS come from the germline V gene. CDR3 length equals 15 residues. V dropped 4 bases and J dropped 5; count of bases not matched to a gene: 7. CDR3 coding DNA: TGTGCCAGCAGTGTCGGGACAGGGGGTATGCACGAGCAGTACTTC. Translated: CASSVGTGGMHEQYF.

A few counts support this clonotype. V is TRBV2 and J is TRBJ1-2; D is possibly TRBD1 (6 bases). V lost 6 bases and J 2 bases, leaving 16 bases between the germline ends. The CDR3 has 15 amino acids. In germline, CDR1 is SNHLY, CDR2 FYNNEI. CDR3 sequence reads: CASRTGGQKNYGYTF. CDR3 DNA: TGTGCCAGCAGGACGGGGGGGCAAAAAAACTATGGCTACACCTTC.

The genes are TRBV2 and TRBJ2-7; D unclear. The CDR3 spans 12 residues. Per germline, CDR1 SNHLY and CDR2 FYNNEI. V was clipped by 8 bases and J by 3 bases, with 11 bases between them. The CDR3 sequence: CASRRLLYEQYF. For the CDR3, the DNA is TGTGCCAGCCGGAGACTCCTCTACGAGCAGTACTTC.

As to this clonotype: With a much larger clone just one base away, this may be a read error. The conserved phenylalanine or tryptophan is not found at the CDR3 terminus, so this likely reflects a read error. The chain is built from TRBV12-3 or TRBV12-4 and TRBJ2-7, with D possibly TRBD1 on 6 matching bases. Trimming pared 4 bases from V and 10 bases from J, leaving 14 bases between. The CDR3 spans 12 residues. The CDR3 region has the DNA TGTGCCAGCAGTTGGGGGCAGGCGGCCCAGTACTCC. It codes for CASSWGQAAQYS.

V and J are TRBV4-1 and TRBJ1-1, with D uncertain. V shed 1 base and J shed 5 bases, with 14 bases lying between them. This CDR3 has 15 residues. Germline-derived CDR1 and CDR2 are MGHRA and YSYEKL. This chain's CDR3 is CASSQVGFAGTEAFF. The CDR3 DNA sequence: TGCGCCAGCAGCCAAGTCGGATTTGCGGGGACTGAAGCTTTCTTT.

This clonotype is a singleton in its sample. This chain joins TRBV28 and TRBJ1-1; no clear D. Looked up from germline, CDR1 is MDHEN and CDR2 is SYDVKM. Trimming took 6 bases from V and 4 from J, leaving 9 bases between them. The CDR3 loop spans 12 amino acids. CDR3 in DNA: TGTGCCAGCAGACGGTTAGTCACTGAAGCTTTCTTT. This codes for CASRRLVTEAFF. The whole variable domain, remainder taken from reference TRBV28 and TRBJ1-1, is DVKVTQSSRYLVKRTGEKVFLECVQDMDHENMFWYRQDPGLGLRLIYFSYDVKMKEKGDIPEGYSVSREKKERFSLILESASTNQTSMYLCASRRLVTEAFFGQGTRLTVV.

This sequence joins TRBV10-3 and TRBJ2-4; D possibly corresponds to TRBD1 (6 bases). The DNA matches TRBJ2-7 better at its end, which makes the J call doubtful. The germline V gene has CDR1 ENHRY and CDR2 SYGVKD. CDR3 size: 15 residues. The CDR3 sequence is CAISERTGQTREQYF. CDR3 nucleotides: TGTGCCATCAGTGAGAGGACGGGACAAACCCGCGAGCAGTACTTC.